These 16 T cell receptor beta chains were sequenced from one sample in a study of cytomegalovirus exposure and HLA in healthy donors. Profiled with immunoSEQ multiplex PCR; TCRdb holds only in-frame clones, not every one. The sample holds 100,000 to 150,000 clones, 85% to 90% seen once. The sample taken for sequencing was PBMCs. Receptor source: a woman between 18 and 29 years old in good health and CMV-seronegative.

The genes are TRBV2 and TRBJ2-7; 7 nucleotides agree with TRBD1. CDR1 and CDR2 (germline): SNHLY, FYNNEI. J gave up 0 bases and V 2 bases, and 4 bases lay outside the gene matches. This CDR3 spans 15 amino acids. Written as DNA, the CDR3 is TGTGCCAGCAGTGAAAGGGGGCCTTACTCCTACGAGCAGTACTTC. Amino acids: CASSERGPYSYEQYF.

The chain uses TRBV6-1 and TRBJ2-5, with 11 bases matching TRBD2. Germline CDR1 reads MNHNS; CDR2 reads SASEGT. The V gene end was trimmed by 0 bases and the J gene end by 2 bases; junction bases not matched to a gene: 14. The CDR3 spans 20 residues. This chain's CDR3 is CASSEATTNGLAGPQETQYF. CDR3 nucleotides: TGTGCCAGCAGTGAAGCCACAACGAACGGACTAGCGGGTCCTCAAGAGACCCAGTACTTC.

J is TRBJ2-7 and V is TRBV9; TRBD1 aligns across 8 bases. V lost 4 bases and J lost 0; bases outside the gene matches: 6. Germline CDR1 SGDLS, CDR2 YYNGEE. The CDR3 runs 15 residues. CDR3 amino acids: CASSLGQDRSYEQYF. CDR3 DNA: TGTGCCAGCAGCCTGGGACAGGACCGCTCCTACGAGCAGTACTTC.

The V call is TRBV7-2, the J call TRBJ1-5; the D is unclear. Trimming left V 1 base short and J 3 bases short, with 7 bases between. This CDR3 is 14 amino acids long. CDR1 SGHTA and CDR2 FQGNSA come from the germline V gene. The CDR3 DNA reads TGTGCCAGCAGCTTAGTGGGCATCAATCAGCCCCAGCATTTT. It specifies CASSLVGINQPQHF.

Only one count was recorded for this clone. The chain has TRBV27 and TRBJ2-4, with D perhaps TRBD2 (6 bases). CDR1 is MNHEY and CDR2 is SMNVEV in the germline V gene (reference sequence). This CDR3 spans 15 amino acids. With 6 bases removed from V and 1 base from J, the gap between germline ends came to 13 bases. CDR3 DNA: TGTGCCAGCAGACCGGAGGGCCACGCCAAAAACATTCAGTACTTC. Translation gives CASRPEGHAKNIQYF.

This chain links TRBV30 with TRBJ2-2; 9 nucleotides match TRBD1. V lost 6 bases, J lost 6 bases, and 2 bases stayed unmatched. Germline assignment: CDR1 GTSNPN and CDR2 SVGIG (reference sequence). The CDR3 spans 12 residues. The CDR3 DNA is TGTGCCTGTCGACAGGGGGCCGGGGAGCTGTTTTTT. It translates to CACRQGAGELFF.

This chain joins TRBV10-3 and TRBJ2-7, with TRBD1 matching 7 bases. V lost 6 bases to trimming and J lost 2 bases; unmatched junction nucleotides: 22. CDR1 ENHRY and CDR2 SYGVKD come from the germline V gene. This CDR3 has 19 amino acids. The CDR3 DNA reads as TGTGCCATCAGAAGCCCGAATTACAGGGGCTCGACCTCCCCCTACGAGCAGTACTTC. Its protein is CAIRSPNYRGSTSPYEQYF.

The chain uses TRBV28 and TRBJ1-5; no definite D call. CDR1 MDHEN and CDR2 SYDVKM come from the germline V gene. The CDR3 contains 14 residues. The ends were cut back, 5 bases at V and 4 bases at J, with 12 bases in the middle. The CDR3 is CASSPAKVNQPQHF. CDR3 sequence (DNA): TGTGCCAGCAGTCCAGCGAAAGTGAATCAGCCCCAGCATTTT.

The CDR3 DNA is TGTGCCAGCAGCCAGGTTACTAGCGGGATCTACAATGAGCAGTTCTTC. It is translated as CASSQVTSGIYNEQFF. This rearrangement joins TRBV4-2 to TRBJ2-1, with 10 bases identical to TRBD2. V lost 3 bases to trimming and J lost 3 bases; unmatched junction nucleotides: 5. The CDR3 contains 16 residues. Germline V gene lookup returns CDR1 LGHNA and CDR2 YNFKEQ.

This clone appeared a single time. Here the CDR3 reads CASSEARALAGAYLPQYF. DNA of the CDR3: TGTGCCAGCAGTGAAGCAAGGGCACTAGCGGGAGCGTATCTCCCGCAGTATTTT. V usage is TRBV2 and J usage is TRBJ2-3, with TRBD2 matching over 11 bases. Germline CDR1 is SNHLY and CDR2 is FYNNEI. The CDR3 consists of 18 residues. The trim removed 0 bases at V and 10 bases at J, leaving 15 bases unmatched.

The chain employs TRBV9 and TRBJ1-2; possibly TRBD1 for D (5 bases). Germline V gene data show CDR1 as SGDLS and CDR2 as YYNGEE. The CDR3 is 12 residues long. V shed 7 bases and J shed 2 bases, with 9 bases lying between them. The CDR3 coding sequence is TGTGCCAGCGAACGGGGGAACTATGGCTACACCTTC. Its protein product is CASERGNYGYTF. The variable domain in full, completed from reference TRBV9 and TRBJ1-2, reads DSGVTQTPKHLITATGQRVTLRCSPRSGDLSVYWYQQSLDQGLQFLIQYYNGEERAKGNILERFSAQQFPDLHSELNLSSLELGDSALYFCASERGNYGYTFGSGTRLTVV.

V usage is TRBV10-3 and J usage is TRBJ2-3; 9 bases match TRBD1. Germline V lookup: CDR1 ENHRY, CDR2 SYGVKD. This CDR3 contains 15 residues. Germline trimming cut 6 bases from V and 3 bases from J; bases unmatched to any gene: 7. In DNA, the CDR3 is TGTGCCATCAGCTCGGGACAGGGAGAGACAGATACGCAGTATTTT. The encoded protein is CAISSGQGETDTQYF.

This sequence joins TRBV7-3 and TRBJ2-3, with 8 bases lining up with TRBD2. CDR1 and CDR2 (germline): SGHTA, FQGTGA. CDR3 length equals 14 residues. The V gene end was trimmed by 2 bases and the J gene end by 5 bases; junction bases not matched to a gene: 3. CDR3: CASSLGTSGDTQYF. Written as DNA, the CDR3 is TGTGCCAGCAGCTTAGGGACTAGTGGAGATACGCAGTATTTT.

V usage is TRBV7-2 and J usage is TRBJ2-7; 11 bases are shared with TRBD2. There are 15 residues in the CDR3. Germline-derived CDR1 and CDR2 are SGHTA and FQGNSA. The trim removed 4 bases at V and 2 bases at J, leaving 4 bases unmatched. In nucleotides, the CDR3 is TGTGCCAGCAGCTCCTTAGCGGGAGGGCCCTACGAGCAGTACTTC. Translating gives CASSSLAGGPYEQYF.

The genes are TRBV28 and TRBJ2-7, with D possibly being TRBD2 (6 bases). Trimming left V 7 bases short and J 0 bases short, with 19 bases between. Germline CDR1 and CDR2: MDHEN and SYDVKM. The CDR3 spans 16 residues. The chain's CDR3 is CASTTPPGATSYEQYF. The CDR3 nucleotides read TGTGCCAGCACGACCCCACCGGGAGCCACCTCCTACGAGCAGTACTTC. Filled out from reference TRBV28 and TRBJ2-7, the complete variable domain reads DVKVTQSSRYLVKRTGEKVFLECVQDMDHENMFWYRQDPGLGLRLIYFSYDVKMKEKGDIPEGYSVSREKKERFSLILESASTNQTSMYLCASTTPPGATSYEQYFGPGTRLTVT.

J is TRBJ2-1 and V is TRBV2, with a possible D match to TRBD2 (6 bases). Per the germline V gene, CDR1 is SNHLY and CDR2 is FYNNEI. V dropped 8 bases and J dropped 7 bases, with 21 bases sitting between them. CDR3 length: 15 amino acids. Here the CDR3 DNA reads TGTGCCAGCCCGAGGCTGGCGGGGTCTAGGAATGAGCAGTTCTTC. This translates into CASPRLAGSRNEQFF.